The clone carrying this T cell receptor beta chain came up a few times. Trimming stripped 1 base from V and 6 bases from J, with 15 bases between. This CDR3 is built from 15 residues. Per the germline V gene, CDR1 is SGHVS and CDR2 is FQNEAQ. These data belong to a study of CD8+ T cells in alopecia areata. Across the whole study: Oral tofacitinib (5 to 10 mg twice daily) was administered to treated patients.

RNA, once extracted, was reverse transcribed into cDNA for use as the sequencing template. Using immunoSEQ multiplex PCR, the repertoire was profiled, and TCRdb retains in-frame clones only, with some absent. The sample holds 130,000 to 150,000 clones; around 51% are singletons and the top ten take approximately 1%. This chain joins TRBV7-8 and TRBJ1-2; weak D call: TRBD1 (6 bases). This clonotype was sampled from a human donor with alopecia areata. The sample here was CD4+ T cells sorted from blood, taken at week 0. CDR3 nucleotides: TGTGCCAGCAGCTTAGACATACGGGGGCAGGATGGCTACACCTTC. Its translation is CASSLDIRGQDGYTF.